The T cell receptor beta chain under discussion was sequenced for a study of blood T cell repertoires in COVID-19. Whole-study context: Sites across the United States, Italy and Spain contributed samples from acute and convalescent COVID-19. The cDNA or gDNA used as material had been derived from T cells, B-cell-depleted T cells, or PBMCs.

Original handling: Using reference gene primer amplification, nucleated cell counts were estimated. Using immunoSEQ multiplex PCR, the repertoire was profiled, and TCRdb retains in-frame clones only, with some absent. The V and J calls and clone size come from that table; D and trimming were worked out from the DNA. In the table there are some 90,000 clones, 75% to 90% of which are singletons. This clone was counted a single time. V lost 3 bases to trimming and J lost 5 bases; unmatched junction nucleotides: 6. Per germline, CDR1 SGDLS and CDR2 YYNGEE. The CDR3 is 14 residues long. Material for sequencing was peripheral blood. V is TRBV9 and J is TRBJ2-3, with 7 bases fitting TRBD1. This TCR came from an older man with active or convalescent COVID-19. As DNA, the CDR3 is TGTGCCAGCAGCGCCGGACAGGCGGGAGATACGCAGTATTTT. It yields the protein CASSAGQAGDTQYF.